This T cell receptor (beta chain) is drawn from a study of cytomegalovirus exposure and HLA in healthy donors. Sequencing used immunoSEQ multiplex PCR; TCRdb keeps in-frame clones, though not all of them. The sample has fewer than 130,000 clones; more than 75% are singletons. The CDR3 consists of 13 residues. From germline, CDR1 is LGHNA and CDR2 YSLEER. Trimming removed 3 bases at V and 5 bases at J, with 10 bases between. Findings and limits, study-wide: Reports credit the classifier with highly specific, highly sensitive diagnosis of cytomegalovirus status. The majority of TCR sequences were rare, yet some public TCRs appeared in many donors. Later, an analysis found that TCR clusters from the first cohort tended to co-occur in the roughly 110 validation repertoires.

On this clone: Its antigen is still unknown.

The V and J genes are TRBV4-3 and TRBJ2-5, with TRBD2 as a possible D gene (6 bases). The sample consisted of PBMCs. The receptor comes from a woman aged 30 to 39 in good health and CMV-seropositive. The DNA for the CDR3 is TGCGCCAGCAGCCAGGGCGGAGGGGAGACCCAGTACTTC. Protein product: CASSQGGGETQYF.